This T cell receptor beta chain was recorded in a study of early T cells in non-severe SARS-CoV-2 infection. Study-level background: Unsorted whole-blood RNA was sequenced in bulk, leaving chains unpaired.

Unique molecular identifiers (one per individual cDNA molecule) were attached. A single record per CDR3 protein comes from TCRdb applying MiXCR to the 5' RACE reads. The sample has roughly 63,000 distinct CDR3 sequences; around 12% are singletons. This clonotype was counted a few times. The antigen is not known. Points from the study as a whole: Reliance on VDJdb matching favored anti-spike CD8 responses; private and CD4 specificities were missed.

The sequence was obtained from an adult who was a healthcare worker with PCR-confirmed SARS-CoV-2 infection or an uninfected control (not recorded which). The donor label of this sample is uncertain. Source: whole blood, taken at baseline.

The CDR3 DNA follows: TGTGCCAGCAGTGAAAGCGCCAGGGGGACTGAAGCTTTCTTT. It encodes CASSESARGTEAFF. The genes are TRBV6-1 and TRBJ1-1; 7 nucleotides line up with TRBD1. Unmatched junction bases numbered 5, after V lost 2 bases and J lost 5 bases. Germline V gene sequence: CDR1 MNHNS, CDR2 SASEGT. The CDR3 covers 14 residues.